This T cell receptor (beta chain) comes out of a study of blood T cell repertoires in COVID-19. Study context: COVID-19 samples from acute and convalescent phases originated in the United States, Italy and Spain.

The CDR3 sequence is 14 residues long. The germline V and J ends were trimmed by 4 bases and 4 bases, with 11 bases remaining between them. Germline CDR1 is SGHKS and CDR2 is YYEKEE (reference sequence). As originally analysed: Estimation of nucleated cell counts relied on the amplification of reference gene primers. The repertoire was sequenced with immunoSEQ multiplex PCR; TCRdb's copy has only in-frame clones and lacks some. The DNA gave D and trimming, while V, J and clone size come from that table. The sample lists about 270,000 clones; approximately 86% were seen once. This TCR came from a man aged 35 to 55 with active or convalescent COVID-19. The sequenced material came from peripheral blood. The rearrangement joins TRBV5-5 to TRBJ2-2; maybe TRBD1 (5 bases). The CDR3 DNA reads TGTGCCAGCAGCCCGGACATTAGCACCGGGGAGCTGTTTTTT. Translated: CASSPDISTGELFF.